This T cell receptor beta chain came from a study of shared clonotypes between healthy human individuals. The V gene lost 2 bases and the J gene lost 0 bases, with 32 bases spanning the gap. From germline, CDR1 is ENHRY and CDR2 SYGVKD. This CDR3 region has 23 residues. This clone was seen just once. Clones were read by immunoSEQ multiplex PCR, and TCRdb kept only the in-frame ones, dropping some. The sample consists of 2 million to 2.5 million clones, approximately 94% of them appearing once. The sample consisted of naive CD4+ T cells sorted from blood. Subset defined: CD45RA+ positively selected. This TCR was sampled from a man aged 18 to 30 in good health. The chain combines TRBV10-3 with TRBJ1-5; D is possibly TRBD1 (6 bases). The CDR3 reads CAISEENREGVGFWGYSNQPQHF. CDR3 nucleotides: TGTGCCATCAGTGAGGAGAACAGGGAAGGGGTAGGATTTTGGGGTTATAGCAATCAGCCCCAGCATTTT.